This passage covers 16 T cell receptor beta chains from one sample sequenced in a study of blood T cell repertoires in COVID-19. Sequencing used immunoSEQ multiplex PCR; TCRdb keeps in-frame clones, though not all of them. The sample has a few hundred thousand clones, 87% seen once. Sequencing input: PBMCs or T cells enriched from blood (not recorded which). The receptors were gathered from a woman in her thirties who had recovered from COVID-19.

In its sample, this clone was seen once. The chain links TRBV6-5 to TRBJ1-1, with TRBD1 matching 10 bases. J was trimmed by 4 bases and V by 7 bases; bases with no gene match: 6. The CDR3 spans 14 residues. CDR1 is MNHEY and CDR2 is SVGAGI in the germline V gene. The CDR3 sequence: CASKKDRGSTEAFF. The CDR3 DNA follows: TGTGCCAGCAAGAAGGACAGGGGGTCCACTGAAGCTTTCTTT.

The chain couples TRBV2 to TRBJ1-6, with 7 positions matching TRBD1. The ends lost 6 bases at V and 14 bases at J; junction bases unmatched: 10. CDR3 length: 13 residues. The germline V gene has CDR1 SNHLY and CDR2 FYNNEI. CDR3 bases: TGTGCCAGCAGGAACACCGACAGGGCGGCCCTCCACTTT. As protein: CASRNTDRAALHF.

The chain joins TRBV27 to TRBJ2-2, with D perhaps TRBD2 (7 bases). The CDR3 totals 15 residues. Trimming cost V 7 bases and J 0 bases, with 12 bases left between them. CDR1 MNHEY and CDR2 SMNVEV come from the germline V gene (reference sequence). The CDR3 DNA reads TGTGCCAGCACCAAAGGGGGGGCGAACACCGGGGAGCTGTTTTTT. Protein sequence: CASTKGGANTGELFF.

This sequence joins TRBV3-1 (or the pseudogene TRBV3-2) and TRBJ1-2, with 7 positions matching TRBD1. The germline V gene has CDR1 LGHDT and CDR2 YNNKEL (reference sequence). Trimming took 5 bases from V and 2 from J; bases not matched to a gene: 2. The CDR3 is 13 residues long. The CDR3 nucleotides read TGTGCCAGCAGCTCGGGACAGAACTATGGCTACACCTTC. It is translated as CASSSGQNYGYTF.

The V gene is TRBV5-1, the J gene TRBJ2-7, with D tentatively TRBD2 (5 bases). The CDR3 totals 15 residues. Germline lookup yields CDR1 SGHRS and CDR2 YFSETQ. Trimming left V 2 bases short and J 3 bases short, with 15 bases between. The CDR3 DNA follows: TGCGCCAGCAGCTTCGGCGGTTCAGCGGACTACGAGCAGTACTTC. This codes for CASSFGGSADYEQYF.

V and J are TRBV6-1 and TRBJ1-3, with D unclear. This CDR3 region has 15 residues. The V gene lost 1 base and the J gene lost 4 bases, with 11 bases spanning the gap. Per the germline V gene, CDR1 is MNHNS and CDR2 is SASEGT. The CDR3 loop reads CASSEGAGGGNTIYF. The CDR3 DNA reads TGTGCCAGCAGTGAAGGGGCAGGCGGGGGAAACACCATATATTTT.

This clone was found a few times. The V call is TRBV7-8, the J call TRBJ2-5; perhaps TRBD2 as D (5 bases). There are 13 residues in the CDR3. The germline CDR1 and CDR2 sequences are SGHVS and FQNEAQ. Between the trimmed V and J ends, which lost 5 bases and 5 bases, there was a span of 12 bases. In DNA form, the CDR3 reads TGTGCCAGCAGCGGACTGCTTGGCGAGACCCAGTACTTC. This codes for CASSGLLGETQYF.

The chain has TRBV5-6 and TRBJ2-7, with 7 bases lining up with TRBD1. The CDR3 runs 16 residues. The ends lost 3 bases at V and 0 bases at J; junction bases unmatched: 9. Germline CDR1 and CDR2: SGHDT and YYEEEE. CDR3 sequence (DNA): TGTGCCAGCAGCTACTCACAGGGGCTGGCCTCCTACGAGCAGTACTTC. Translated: CASSYSQGLASYEQYF.

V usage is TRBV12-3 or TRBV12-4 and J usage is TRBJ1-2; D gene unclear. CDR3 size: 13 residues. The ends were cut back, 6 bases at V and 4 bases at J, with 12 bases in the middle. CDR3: CASRRGVSYGYTF. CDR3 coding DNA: TGTGCCAGCAGAAGAGGAGTCAGCTATGGCTACACCTTC.

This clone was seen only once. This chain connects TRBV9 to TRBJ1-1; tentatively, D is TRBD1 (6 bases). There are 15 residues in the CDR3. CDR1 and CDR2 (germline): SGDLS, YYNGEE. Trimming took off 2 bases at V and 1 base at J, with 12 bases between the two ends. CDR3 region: CASSVSTGTNTEAFF. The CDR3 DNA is TGTGCCAGCAGCGTCTCGACAGGAACGAACACTGAAGCTTTCTTT.

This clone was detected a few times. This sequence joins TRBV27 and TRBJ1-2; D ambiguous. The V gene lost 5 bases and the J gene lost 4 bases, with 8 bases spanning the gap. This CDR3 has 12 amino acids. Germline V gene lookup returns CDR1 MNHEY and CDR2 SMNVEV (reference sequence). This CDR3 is CASSDTGYGYTF. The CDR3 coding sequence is TGTGCCAGCAGTGACACCGGCTATGGCTACACCTTC.

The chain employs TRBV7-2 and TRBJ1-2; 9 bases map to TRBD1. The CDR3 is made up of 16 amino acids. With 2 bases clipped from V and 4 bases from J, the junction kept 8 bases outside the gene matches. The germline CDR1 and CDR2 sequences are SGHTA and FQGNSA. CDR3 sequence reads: CASSLTSGTGFYGYTF. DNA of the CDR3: TGTGCCAGCAGCTTAACCTCCGGGACAGGGTTCTATGGCTACACCTTC.

The CDR3 reads CAWSPDAPGAFF. CDR3 in DNA: TGTGCCTGGAGTCCAGACGCCCCGGGAGCTTTCTTT. The chain employs TRBV30 and TRBJ1-1; D unclear. V was clipped by 2 bases and J by 10 bases, with 14 bases between them. The germline V gene has CDR1 GTSNPN and CDR2 SVGIG (reference sequence). The CDR3 loop spans 12 amino acids. Together with reference TRBV30 and TRBJ1-1, the CDR3 gives the full variable domain: SQTIHQWPATLVQPVGSPLSLECTVEGTSNPNLYWYRQAAGRGLQLLFYSVGIGQISSEVPQNLSASRPQDRQFILSSKKLLLSDSGFYLCAWSPDAPGAFFGQGTRLTVV.

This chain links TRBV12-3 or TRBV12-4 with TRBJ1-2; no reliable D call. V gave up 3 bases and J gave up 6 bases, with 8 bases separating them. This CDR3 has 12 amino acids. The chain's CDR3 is CASSFRVHGYTF. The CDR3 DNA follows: TGTGCCAGCAGTTTCCGGGTCCATGGCTACACCTTC.

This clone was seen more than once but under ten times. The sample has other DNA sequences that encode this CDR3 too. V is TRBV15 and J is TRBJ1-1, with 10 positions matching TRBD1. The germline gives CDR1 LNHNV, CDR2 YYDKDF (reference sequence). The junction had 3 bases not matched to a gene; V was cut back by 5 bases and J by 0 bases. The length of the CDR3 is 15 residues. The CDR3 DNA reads TGTGCCACCAGCCGGGACAGGGGCCTGAACACTGAAGCTTTCTTT. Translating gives CATSRDRGLNTEAFF. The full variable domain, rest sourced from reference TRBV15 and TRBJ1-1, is DAMVIQNPRYQVTQFGKPVTLSCSQTLNHNVMYWYQQKSSQAPKLLFHYYDKDFNNEADTPDNFQSRRPNTSFCFLDIRSPGLGDTAMYLCATSRDRGLNTEAFFGQGTRLTVV.

The CDR3: CASRTDSLAKNIQYF. The DNA of the CDR3 is TGCGCCAGCAGGACAGACTCTCTAGCCAAAAACATTCAGTACTTC. J is TRBJ2-4 and V is TRBV10-2, with TRBD1 as a possible D gene (5 bases). V lost 6 bases and J 0 bases, leaving 12 bases between the germline ends. The CDR3 has 15 amino acids. The germline V gene encodes CDR1 WSHSY and CDR2 SAAADI.